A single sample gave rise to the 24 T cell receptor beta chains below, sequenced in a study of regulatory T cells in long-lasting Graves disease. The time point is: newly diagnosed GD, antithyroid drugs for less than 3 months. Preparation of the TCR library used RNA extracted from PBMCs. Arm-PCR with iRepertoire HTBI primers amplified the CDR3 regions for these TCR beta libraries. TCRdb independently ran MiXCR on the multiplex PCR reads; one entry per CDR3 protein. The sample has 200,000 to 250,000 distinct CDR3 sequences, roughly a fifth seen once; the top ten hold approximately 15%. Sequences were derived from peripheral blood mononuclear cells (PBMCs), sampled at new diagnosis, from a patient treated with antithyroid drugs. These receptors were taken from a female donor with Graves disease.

The CDR3 nucleotides are TGTGCCAGCAGCCAACGACTAGCGGGGGGAACAGATACGCAGTATTTT. Translated: CASSQRLAGGTDTQYF. This chain links TRBV7-2 with TRBJ2-3; 13 nucleotides align to TRBD2. J lost 3 bases, V lost 5 bases, and 5 bases had no gene match. The CDR3 runs to 16 residues. In germline, CDR1 is SGHTA, CDR2 FQGNSA.

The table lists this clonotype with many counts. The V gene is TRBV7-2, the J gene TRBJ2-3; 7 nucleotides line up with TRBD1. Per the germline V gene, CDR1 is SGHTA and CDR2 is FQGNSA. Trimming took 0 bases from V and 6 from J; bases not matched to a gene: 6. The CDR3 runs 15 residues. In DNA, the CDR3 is TGTGCCAGCAGCTTAGCGAAAGGGGGCGCCGATACGCAGTATTTT. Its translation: CASSLAKGGADTQYF.

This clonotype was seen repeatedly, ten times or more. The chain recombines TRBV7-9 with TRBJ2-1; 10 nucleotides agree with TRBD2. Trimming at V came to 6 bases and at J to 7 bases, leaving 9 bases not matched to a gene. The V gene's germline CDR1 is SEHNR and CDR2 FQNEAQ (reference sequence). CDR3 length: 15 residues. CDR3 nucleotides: TGTGCCAGCAGTTCTACTAGCGGGGTCTTAAATGAGCAGTTCTTC. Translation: CASSSTSGVLNEQFF.

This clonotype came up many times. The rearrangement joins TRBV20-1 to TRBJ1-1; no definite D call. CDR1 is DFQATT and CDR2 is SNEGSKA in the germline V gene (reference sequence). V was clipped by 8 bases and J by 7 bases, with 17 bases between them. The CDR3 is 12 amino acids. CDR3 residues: CSSIGPPYEAFF. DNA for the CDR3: TGCAGTTCTATCGGGCCCCCATATGAAGCTTTCTTT.

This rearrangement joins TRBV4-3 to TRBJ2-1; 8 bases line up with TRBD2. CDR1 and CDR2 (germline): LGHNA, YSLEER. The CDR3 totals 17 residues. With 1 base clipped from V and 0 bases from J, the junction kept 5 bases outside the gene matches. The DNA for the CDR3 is TGCGCCAGCAGCCAAGGTCAGAGCGGGAGCTCCTACAATGAGCAGTTCTTC. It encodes CASSQGQSGSSYNEQFF.

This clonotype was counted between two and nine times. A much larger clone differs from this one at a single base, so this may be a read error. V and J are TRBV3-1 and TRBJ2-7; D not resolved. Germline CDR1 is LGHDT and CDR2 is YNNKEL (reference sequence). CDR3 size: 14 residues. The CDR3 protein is CVSSQALGIYEQYF. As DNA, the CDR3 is TGTGTCAGCAGCCAAGCACTCGGCATCTACGAGCAGTACTTC.

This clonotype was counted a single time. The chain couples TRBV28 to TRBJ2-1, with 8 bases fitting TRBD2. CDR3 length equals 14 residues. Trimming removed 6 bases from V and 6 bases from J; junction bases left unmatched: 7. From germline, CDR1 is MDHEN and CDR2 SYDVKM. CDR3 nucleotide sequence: TGTGCCAGCAGCTTCGGGGGGGGCGCCAATGAGCAGTTCTTC. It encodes CASSFGGGANEQFF.

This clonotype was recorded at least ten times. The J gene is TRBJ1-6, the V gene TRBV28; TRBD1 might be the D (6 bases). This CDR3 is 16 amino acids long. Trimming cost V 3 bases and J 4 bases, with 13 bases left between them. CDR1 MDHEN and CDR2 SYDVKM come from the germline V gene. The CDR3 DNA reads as TGTGCCAGCAGTTTTCCGCGAGGGGGATATAATTCACCCCTCCACTTT. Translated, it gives CASSFPRGGYNSPLHF.

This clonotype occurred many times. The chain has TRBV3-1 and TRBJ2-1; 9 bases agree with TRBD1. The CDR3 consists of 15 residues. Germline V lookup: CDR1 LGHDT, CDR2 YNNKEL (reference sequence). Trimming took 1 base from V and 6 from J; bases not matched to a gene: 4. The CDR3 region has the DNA TGTGCCAGCAGCCAAGCCGGGACAGGGAGCAATGAGCAGTTCTTC. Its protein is CASSQAGTGSNEQFF.

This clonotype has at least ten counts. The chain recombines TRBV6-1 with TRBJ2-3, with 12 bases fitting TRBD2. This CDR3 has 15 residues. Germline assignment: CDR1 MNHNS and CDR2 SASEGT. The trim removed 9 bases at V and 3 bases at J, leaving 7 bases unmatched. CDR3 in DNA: TGTGCCAGTAGACTAGCGGGAGTTGGAACAGATACGCAGTATTTT. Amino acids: CASRLAGVGTDTQYF.

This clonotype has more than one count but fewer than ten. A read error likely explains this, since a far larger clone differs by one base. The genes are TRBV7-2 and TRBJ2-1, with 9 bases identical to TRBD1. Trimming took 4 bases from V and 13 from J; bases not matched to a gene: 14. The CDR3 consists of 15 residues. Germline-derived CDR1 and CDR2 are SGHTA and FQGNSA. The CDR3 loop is CASSSYRTGEETQFF. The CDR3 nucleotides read TGTGCCAGCAGCTCCTACAGGACAGGGGAAGAGACCCAGTTCTTC.

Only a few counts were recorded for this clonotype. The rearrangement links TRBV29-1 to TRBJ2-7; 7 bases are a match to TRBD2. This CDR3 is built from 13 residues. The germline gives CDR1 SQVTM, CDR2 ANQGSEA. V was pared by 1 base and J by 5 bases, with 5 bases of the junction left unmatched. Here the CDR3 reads CSVEGGGLNEQYF. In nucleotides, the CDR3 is TGCAGCGTTGAAGGGGGAGGGCTGAACGAGCAGTACTTC.

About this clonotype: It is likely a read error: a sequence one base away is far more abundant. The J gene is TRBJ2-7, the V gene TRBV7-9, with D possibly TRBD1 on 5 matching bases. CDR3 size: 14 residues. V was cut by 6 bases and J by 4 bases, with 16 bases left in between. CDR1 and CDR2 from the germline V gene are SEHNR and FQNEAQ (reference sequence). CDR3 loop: CASSPAGPGYEQYF. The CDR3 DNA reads TGTGCCAGCAGTCCCGCCGGCCCAGGGTACGAGCAGTACTTC.

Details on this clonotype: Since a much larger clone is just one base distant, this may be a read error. The CDR3 spells CAGSLGRFGSGSETQYF. In DNA form, the CDR3 reads TGTGCCGGCAGTTTAGGAAGGTTCGGAAGCGGGAGTGAGACCCAGTACTTC. The V gene is TRBV12-3 or TRBV12-4, the J gene TRBJ2-5; 8 nucleotides match TRBD2. The CDR3 loop spans 17 amino acids.

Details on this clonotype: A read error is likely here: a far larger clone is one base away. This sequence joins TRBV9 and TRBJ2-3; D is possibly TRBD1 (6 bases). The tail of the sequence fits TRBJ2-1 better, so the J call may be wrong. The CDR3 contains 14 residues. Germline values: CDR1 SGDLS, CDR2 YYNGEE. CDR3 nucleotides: TGTGCCAGCAGCGTAGCCCAGGGGCTTAGTGAGCAGTTCTTC. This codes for CASSVAQGLSEQFF.

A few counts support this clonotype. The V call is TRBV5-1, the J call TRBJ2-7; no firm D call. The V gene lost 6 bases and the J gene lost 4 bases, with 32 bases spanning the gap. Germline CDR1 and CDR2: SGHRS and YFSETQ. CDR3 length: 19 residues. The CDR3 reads CASNKLPMIKTRNPYEQYF. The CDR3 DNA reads TGCGCCAGCAACAAACTCCCCATGATTAAGACGAGGAACCCTTACGAGCAGTACTTC. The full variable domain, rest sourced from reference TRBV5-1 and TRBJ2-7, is KAGVTQTPRYLIKTRGQQVTLSCSPISGHRSVSWYQQTPGQGLQFLFEYFSETQRNKGNFPGRFSGRQFSNSRSEMNVSTLELGDSALYLCASNKLPMIKTRNPYEQYFGPGTRLTVT.

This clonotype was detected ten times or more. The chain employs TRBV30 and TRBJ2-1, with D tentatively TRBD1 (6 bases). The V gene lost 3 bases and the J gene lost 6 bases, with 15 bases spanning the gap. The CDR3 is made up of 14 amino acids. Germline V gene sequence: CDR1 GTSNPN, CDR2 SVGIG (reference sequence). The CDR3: CAWRALGQFNEQFF. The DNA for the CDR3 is TGTGCCTGGAGGGCCTTAGGACAGTTCAATGAGCAGTTCTTC.

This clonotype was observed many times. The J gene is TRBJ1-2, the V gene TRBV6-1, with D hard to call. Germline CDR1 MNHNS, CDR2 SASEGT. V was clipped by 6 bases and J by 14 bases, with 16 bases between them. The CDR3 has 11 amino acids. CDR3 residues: CASSREASETF. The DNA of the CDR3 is TGTGCCAGCAGCCGGGAGGCCTCGGAGACCTTC.

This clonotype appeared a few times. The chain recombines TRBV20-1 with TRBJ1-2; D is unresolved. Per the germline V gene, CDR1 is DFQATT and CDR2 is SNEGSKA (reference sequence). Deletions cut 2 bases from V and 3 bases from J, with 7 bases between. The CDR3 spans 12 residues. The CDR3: CSARFAYYGYTF. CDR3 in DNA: TGCAGTGCTAGATTCGCATACTATGGCTACACCTTC.

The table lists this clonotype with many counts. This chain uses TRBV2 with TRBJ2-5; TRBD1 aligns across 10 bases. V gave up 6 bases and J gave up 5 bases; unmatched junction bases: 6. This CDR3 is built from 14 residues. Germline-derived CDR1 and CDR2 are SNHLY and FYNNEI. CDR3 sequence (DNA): TGTGCCAGCAGGGCGGGACAGGGGACGGAGACCCAGTACTTC. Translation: CASRAGQGTETQYF.

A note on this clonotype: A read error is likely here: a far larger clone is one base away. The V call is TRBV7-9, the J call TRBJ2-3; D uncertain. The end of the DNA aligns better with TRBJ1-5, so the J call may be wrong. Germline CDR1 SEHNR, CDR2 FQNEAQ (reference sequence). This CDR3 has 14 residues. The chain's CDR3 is CASSSLGSGDTQHF. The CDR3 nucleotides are TGTGCCAGCAGTTCACTAGGGTCGGGAGATACGCAGCATTTT.

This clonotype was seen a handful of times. The CDR3 sequence: CAIKTGMDTEAFF. In DNA, the CDR3 is TGTGCCATCAAGACAGGGATGGACACTGAAGCTTTCTTT. V usage is TRBV10-3 and J usage is TRBJ1-1; 7 bases align to TRBD1. This CDR3 region has 13 residues. CDR1 and CDR2 from the germline V gene are ENHRY and SYGVKD. The V and J ends lost 7 bases and 3 bases, in that order; junction bases with no gene match: 5.

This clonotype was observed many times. The DNA for the CDR3 is TGTGCCAGCAGCTTTAGAGCGGGGGGGCTTAGCGGGGAGCTGTTTTTT. It encodes CASSFRAGGLSGELFF. The chain uses TRBV11-2 and TRBJ2-2; 10 bases match TRBD2. CDR1 SGHAT and CDR2 FQNNGV come from the germline V gene. The CDR3 covers 16 residues. V shed 3 bases and J 7 bases; nucleotides not matched to a gene: 8.

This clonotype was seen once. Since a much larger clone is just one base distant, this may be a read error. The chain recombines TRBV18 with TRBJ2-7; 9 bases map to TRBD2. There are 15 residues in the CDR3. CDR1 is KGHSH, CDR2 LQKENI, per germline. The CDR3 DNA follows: TGTGCCAGCTCACCACCAGGGACTAGCTCCCACGAGCAGTACTTC. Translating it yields CASSPPGTSSHEQYF.